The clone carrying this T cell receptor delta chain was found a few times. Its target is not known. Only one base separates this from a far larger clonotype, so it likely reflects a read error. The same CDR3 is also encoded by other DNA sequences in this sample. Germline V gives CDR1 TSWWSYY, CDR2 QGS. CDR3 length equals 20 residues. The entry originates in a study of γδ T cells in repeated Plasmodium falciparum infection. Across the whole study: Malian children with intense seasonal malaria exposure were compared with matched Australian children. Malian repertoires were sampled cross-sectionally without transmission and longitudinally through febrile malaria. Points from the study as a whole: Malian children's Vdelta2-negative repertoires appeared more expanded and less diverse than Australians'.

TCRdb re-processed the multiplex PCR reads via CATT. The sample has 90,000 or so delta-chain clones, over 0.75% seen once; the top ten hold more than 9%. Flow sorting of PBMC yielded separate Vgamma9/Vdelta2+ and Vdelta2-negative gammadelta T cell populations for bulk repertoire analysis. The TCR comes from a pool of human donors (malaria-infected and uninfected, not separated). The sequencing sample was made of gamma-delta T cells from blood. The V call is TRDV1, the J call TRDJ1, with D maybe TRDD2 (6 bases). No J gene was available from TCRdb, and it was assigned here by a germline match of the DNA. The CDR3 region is CALGEPPPFLFGHSPDKLIF. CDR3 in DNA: TGTGCCCTTGGGGAACCCCCCCCTTTCCTATTCGGTCATTCCCCTGATAAACTCATCTTT.